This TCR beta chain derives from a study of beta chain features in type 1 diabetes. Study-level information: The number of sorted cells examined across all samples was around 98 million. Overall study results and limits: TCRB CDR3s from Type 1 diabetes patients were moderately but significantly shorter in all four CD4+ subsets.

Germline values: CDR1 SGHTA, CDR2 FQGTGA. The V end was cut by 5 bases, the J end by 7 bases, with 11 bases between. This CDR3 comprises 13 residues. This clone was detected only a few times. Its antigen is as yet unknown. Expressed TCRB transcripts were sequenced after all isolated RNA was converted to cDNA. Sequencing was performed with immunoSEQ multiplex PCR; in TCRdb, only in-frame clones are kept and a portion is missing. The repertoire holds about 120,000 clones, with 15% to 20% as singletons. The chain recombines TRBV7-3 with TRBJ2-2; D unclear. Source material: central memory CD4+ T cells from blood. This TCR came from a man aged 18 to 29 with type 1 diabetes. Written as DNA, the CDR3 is TGTGCCAGCAGCCCCCAACCTGGCGGGGAGCTGTTTTTT. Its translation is CASSPQPGGELFF.